This is a list of T cell receptor beta chains from one sample in a study of response to subunit inactivated influenza vaccine. TCRdb reprocessed the RT-PCR reads with MiXCR, giving one entry per CDR3 protein. The sample holds about 620,000 distinct CDR3 sequences, 12% seen once. Sequenced here: PBMCs from blood, sampled on the day of vaccination. The origin of the receptors is a man aged 50 to 59 who received an inactivated influenza vaccine. Both conserved end residues are part of each CDR3. The D gene is left open where the match is weak. The size entry is marked missing in some rows and otherwise reads once, few, many or a size class.

TRBJ2-1	TRBV19	.	few	TGTGCCAGTAGTTTTTCGGGGGCCTCCTACAATGAGCAGTTCTTC	CASSFSGASYNEQFF
TRBJ2-3	TRBV11-2	TRBD2	few	TGTGCCAGCAGCTCCAGCGGGGGGGCCTTAGATACGCAGTATTTT	CASSSSGGALDTQYF
TRBJ1-1	TRBV30	TRBD1	.	TGTGCCTGGAGTCTAGACAGGGGTACTGAAGCTTTCTTT	CAWSLDRGTEAFF
TRBJ2-4	TRBV27	TRBD1	.	TGTGCCAGCAGTTTAGTCTCCGAAGACAGGGGAGAGGTAAACATTCAGTACTTC	CASSLVSEDRGEVNIQYF
TRBJ1-1	TRBV12-3/TRBV12-4	.	few	TGTGCCAGCAGTAGGCAGGGATTGGACACTGAAGCTTTCTTT	CASSRQGLDTEAFF
TRBJ1-2	TRBV20-1	TRBD1	many	TGCAGTGCTAGAGATATAGGACAGGCGACCTACGGCTACACCTTC	CSARDIGQATYGYTF
TRBJ1-1	TRBV2	TRBD1	.	TGTGCCAGCAGTGAAGCGCTCGACAGGGCGAACACTGAAGCTTTCTTT	CASSEALDRANTEAFF
TRBJ1-4	TRBV7-2	.	many	TGTGCCAGCAGCTTACGGGGGAATTATGAAAAACTGTTTTTT	CASSLRGNYEKLFF
TRBJ2-1	TRBV5-6	.	many	TGTGCCAGCAGCTTGGCGGATGAGCAGTTCTTC	CASSLADEQFF
TRBJ2-7	TRBV10-2	.	.	TGCGCCAGCAGTGAGTCGGTTCGGGGAGTTCAGATACACGAGCAGTACTTC	CASSESVRGVQIHEQYF
TRBJ2-1	TRBV6-4	TRBD1	.	TGTGCCAGCACCAGGACAGGGGGCCTATCTACCTACAATGAGCAGTTCTTC	CASTRTGGLSTYNEQFF
TRBJ1-1	TRBV9	.	many	TGTGCCAGCAGCGAGAGAGGGGCGAACACTGAAGCTTTCTTT	CASSERGANTEAFF
TRBJ1-1	TRBV5-1	TRBD1	few	TGCGCCAGCAGCATGACAGGGGGCAACGCTGAAGCTTTCTTT	CASSMTGGNAEAFF
TRBJ2-1	TRBV6-6	.	many	TGTGCCGGCGGCTCCTACAATGAGCAGTTCTTC	CAGGSYNEQFF
TRBJ2-5	TRBV6-5	TRBD2	few	TGTGCCAGCAGTTACCAACTAGCGGTTAACCAAGAGACCCAGTACTTC	CASSYQLAVNQETQYF